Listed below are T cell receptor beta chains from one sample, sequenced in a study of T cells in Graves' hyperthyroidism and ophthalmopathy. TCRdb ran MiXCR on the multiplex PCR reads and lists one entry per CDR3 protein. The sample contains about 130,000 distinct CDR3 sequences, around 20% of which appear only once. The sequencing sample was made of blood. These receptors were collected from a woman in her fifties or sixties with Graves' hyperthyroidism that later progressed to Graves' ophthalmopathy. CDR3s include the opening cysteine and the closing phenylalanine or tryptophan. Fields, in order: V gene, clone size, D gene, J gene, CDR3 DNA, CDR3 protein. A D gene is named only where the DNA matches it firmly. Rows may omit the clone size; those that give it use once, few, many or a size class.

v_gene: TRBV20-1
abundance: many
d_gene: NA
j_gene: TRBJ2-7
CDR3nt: TGCAGTGCTCGGGACTTCCAACTTGCGTACGAGCAGTACTTC
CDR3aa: CSARDFQLAYEQYF

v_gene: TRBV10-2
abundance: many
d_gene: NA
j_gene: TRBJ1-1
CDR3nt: TGCGCCAGCAGGCTGGGGGTAATGAACACTGAAGCTTTCTTT
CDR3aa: CASRLGVMNTEAFF

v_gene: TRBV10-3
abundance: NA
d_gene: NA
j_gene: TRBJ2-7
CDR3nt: TGTGCCATCAGTGAGACTACTTACGAGCAGTACTTC
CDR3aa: CAISETTYEQYF

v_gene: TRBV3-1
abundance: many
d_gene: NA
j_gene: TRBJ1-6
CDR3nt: TGTGCCAGCACCATGGGCGTCTATAATTCACCCCTCCACTTT
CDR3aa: CASTMGVYNSPLHF

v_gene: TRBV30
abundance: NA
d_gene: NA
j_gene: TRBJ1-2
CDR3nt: TGTGCCTGGAGTGTACAAAGAGGCTACACCTTC
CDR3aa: CAWSVQRGYTF

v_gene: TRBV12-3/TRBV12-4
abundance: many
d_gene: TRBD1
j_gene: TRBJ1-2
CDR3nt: TGTGCCAGCAGTCCTGGGACAGGGGGTAGGAACTATGGCTACACCTTC
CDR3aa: CASSPGTGGRNYGYTF

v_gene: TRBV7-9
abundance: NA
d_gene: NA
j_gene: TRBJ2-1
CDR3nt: TGTGCCAGCAGCTTCTTCGGGCTCCTACAGGAGCAGTTCTTC
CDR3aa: CASSFFGLLQEQFF

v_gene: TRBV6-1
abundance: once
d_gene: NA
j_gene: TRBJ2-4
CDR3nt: TGTGCCAGCGGATCAAGCCTCCAAAACATTCAGTACTTC
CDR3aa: CASGSSLQNIQYF

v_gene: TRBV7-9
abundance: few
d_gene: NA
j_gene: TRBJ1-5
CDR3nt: TGTGCCAGCAGCTTAGGACAGGCCGCCAATGCGCCCCAGCATTTT
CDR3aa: CASSLGQAANAPQHF

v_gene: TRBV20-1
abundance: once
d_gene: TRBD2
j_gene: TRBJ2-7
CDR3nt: TGCAGTGCTAGGGGACTAGCGGGATCGAAAACTTCCTACGAGCAGTACTTC
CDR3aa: CSARGLAGSKTSYEQYF

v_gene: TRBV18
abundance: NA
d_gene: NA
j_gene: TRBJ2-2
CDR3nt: TGTGCCAGCTCCCCGCCTGGGCAGATGGTGTCCGGGGAGCTGTTTTTT
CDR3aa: CASSPPGQMVSGELFF

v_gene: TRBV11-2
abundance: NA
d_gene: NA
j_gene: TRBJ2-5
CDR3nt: TGTGCCAGCAGCCCCGAAAGAGGATACCAAGAGACCCAGTACTTC
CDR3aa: CASSPERGYQETQYF

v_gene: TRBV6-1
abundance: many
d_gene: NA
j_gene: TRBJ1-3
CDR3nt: TGTGCCAGCAGTTACCAGGGTGGGTCTGGAAACACCATATATTTT
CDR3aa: CASSYQGGSGNTIYF

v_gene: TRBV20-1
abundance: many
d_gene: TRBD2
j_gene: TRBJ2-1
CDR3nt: TGCAGTGCTGCTAGCGGGAGTATCGATGAGCAGTTCTTC
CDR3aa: CSAASGSIDEQFF

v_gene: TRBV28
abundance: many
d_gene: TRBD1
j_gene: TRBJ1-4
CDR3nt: TGTGCCCCCCCGGACAGGGGGAGTGAAAAACTGTTTTTT
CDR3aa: CAPPDRGSEKLFF

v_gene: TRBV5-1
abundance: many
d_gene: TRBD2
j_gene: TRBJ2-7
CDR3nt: TGCGCCAGCAGCTCACTCCCCAACTATGGCGGGAGTCTCTACGAGCAGTACTTC
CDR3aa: CASSSLPNYGGSLYEQYF

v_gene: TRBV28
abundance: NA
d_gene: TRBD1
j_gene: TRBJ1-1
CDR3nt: TGTGCCAGCAGTCGCCCTACACGTCTCTCGACAGGGGGGAACACTGAAGCTTTCTTT
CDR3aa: CASSRPTRLSTGGNTEAFF

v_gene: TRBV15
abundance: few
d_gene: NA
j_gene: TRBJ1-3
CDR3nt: TGTGCCACCAGCAGGAACAAGGGCGACACCATATATTTT
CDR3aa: CATSRNKGDTIYF

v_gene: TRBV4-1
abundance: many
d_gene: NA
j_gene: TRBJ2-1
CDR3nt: TGCGCCAGCAGCCAAATTCATGAGCAGTTCTTC
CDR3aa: CASSQIHEQFF

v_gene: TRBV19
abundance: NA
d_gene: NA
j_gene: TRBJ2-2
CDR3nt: TGTGCCAGTAGTATCCCAGGGAAGGGCACCGGGGAGCTGTTTTTT
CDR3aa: CASSIPGKGTGELFF

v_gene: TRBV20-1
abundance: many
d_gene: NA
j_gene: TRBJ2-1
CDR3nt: TGCAGTGCTAGTCTGCGTTTGGTGGACAATGAGCAGTTCTTC
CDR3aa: CSASLRLVDNEQFF

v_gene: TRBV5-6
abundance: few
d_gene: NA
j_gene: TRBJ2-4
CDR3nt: TGTGCCAGCAGCTTATGGGGAGCCAAAAACATTCAGTACTTC
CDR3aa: CASSLWGAKNIQYF